A single sample gave rise to the 6 T cell receptor beta chains below, sequenced in a study of T cells in Graves' hyperthyroidism and ophthalmopathy (dated by TCRdb to between 2018 and 2021). The library was obtained by multiplex PCR. Sequencer: Illumina HiSeq 2000. Amplification of TCR beta CDR3 regions was carried out from RNA transcripts. The first round of RT-PCR for the TCR CDR3 was performed with the HTBI primer set and the Qiagen OneStep RT-PCR kit. In TCRdb, the public reads were trimmed at Q25 with fastp and aligned with MiXCR, with productive beta chains retained. Here each entry gathers all rows of one CDR3 protein and keeps the most common genes and DNA. This sample has about 400,000 distinct CDR3 sequences in its table, and about 15% of those were observed once. The top ten constitute approximately 29% of the sample. Sequences were obtained from blood. The receptors derive from a woman under 40 with Graves' hyperthyroidism.

This clonotype was recorded many times. The V gene is TRBV3-1, the J gene TRBJ1-5, with D uncertain. V dropped 3 bases and J dropped 7 bases, with 10 bases sitting between them. Germline loops: CDR1 LGHDT, CDR2 YNNKEL (reference sequence). This CDR3 comprises 13 residues. DNA for the CDR3: TGTGCCAGCAGCCAGGGTTGGCAGCAGCCCCAGCATTTT. It translates to CASSQGWQQPQHF.

The chain employs TRBV6-2 or TRBV6-3 and TRBJ2-4; 15 nucleotides align to TRBD2. There are 15 residues in the CDR3. V shed 6 bases and J 3 bases; nucleotides not matched to a gene: 0. CDR1 MNHEY and CDR2 SVGEGT come from the germline V gene. The CDR3 sequence is CASRGLAGGKNIQYF. The CDR3 nucleotides read TGTGCCAGCAGGGGACTAGCGGGAGGCAAAAACATTCAGTACTTC.

The table lists this clonotype with many counts. The rearrangement links TRBV6-1 to TRBJ1-1; a weak D match, TRBD1 (6 bases). V was trimmed by 0 bases and J by 5 bases, leaving 10 bases between them. The germline CDR1 and CDR2 sequences are MNHNS and SASEGT. This CDR3 contains 14 residues. The CDR3 loop is CASSEADRRTEAFF. CDR3 in DNA: TGTGCCAGCAGTGAAGCCGACAGGAGGACTGAAGCTTTCTTT.

Ten or more counts support this clonotype. This chain joins TRBV18 and TRBJ1-1; TRBD1 agrees at 10 bases. The germline V gene has CDR1 KGHSH and CDR2 LQKENI. The CDR3 extends over 14 amino acids. After removal of 3 bases from V and 11 bases from J, the junction contained 9 bases not matched to a gene. The CDR3 spells CASSPTTGQGPAFF. The CDR3 nucleotides read TGTGCCAGCTCACCGACTACGGGACAGGGGCCGGCTTTCTTT.

The chain carries TRBV7-9 and TRBJ1-5, with D possibly matching TRBD1 (6 bases). V was pared by 5 bases and J by 7 bases, with 18 bases between. Per the germline V gene, CDR1 is SEHNR and CDR2 is FQNEAQ (reference sequence). The CDR3 sequence is 15 residues long. CDR3 residues: CASSLKGGGEQPQHF. CDR3 bases: TGTGCCAGCAGCCTCAAAGGGGGAGGGGAACAGCCCCAGCATTTT.

This clonotype was observed many times. The rearrangement uses TRBV7-8 and TRBJ2-5; D gene ambiguous. V was pared by 3 bases and J by 5 bases, with 7 bases between. The CDR3 extends over 12 amino acids. Germline V gene sequence: CDR1 SGHVS, CDR2 FQNEAQ. CDR3 protein: CASSFVGETQYF. CDR3 DNA sequence: TGTGCCAGCAGCTTTGTGGGGGAGACCCAGTACTTC.